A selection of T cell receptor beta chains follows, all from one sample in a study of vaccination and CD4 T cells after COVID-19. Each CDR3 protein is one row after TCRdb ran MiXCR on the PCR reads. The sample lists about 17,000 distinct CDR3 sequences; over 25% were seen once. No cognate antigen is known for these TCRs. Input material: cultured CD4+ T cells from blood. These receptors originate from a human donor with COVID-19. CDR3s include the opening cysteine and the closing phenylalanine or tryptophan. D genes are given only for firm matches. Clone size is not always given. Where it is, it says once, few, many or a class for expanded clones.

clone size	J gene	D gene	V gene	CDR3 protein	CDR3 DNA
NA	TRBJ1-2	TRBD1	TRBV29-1	CSVDQTGYGYTF	TGCAGCGTTGACCAGACAGGGTATGGCTACACCTTC
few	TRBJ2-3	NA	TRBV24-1	CATRGSSTDTQYF	TGTGCCACCAGAGGGTCATCCACAGATACGCAGTATTTT
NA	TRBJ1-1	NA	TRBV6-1	CASSENPGNTEAFF	TGTGCCAGCAGTGAGAATCCGGGGAACACTGAAGCTTTCTTT
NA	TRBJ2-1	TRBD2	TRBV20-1	CSGLAGGLNEQFF	TGCAGTGGACTAGCGGGGGGGTTAAATGAGCAGTTCTTC
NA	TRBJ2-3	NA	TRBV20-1	CSARDVLRTDTQYF	TGCAGTGCTAGAGATGTCCTTCGCACAGATACGCAGTATTTT
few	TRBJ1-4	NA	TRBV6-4	CASSDSGGPNEKLFF	TGTGCCAGCAGTGACTCAGGGGGGCCTAATGAAAAACTGTTTTTT
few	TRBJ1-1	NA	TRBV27	CASSLSRGRTEAFF	TGTGCCAGCAGTTTATCCAGGGGAAGAACTGAAGCTTTCTTT
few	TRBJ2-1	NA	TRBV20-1	CSARSDRSSYNEQFF	TGCAGTGCTAGATCGGACCGCAGCTCCTACAATGAGCAGTTCTTC
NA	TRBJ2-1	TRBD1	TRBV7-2	CASSLRDSYNEQFF	TGTGCCAGCAGCTTAAGGGACAGTTACAATGAGCAGTTCTTC
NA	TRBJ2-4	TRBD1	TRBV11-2	CASSYTGGGSAKNIQYF	TGTGCCAGCAGCTACACAGGGGGAGGTTCAGCCAAAAACATTCAGTACTTC
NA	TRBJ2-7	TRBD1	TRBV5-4	CASTMDRGKQYF	TGTGCCAGCACCATGGACAGGGGAAAGCAGTACTTC